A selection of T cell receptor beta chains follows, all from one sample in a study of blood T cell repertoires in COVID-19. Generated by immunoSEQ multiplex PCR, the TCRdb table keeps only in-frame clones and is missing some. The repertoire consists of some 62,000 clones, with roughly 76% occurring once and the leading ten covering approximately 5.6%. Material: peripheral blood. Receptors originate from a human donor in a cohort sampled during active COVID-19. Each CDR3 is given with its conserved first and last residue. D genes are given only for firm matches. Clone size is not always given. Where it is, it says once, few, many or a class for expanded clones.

CDR3 DNA: TGTGCCAGCAGCGTAGATCTCAATGAGCAGTTCTTC; CDR3 protein: CASSVDLNEQFF; J gene: TRBJ2-1; D gene: -; CDR3 length: 12; V gene: TRBV9; clone size: -
CDR3 DNA: TGTGCCAGCAGCGTCCGAGGGACTAGCGGGGGGACTGAGCAGTTCTTC; CDR3 protein: CASSVRGTSGGTEQFF; J gene: TRBJ2-1; D gene: TRBD2; CDR3 length: 16; V gene: TRBV9; clone size: -
CDR3 DNA: TGTGCCAGCAGCGTAGAAGGGAGTCGGGCTGGAAACACCATATATTTT; CDR3 protein: CASSVEGSRAGNTIYF; J gene: TRBJ1-3; D gene: -; CDR3 length: 16; V gene: TRBV9; clone size: -
CDR3 DNA: TGTGCCACCAGCAGAGTTCCCAGCCCGGGGGGGGGAGATACGCAGTATTTT; CDR3 protein: CATSRVPSPGGGDTQYF; J gene: TRBJ2-3; D gene: TRBD2; CDR3 length: 17; V gene: TRBV15; clone size: -
CDR3 DNA: TGTGCCAGCAGCCCCCTGAGCAGGGGGCCGTCGGGGGCCAACGTCCTGACTTTC; CDR3 protein: CASSPLSRGPSGANVLTF; J gene: TRBJ2-6; D gene: TRBD1; CDR3 length: 18; V gene: TRBV7-2; clone size: -
CDR3 DNA: TGTGCCAGCAGCCAAGAATTGGGAGGGCTGGGAGAGACCCAGTACTTC; CDR3 protein: CASSQELGGLGETQYF; J gene: TRBJ2-5; D gene: TRBD2; CDR3 length: 16; V gene: TRBV14; clone size: few
CDR3 DNA: TGTGCCAGTAGTATGAGCGGGGGAACCCAAGAGACCCAGTACTTC; CDR3 protein: CASSMSGGTQETQYF; J gene: TRBJ2-5; D gene: TRBD2; CDR3 length: 15; V gene: TRBV19; clone size: -
CDR3 DNA: TGCGCCAGCAGCTTGGAGCGAAAAGAGACCCAGTACTTC; CDR3 protein: CASSLERKETQYF; J gene: TRBJ2-5; D gene: -; CDR3 length: 13; V gene: TRBV5-1; clone size: -
CDR3 DNA: TGTGCCTGGAGTGCCGGACAGGGCCTGGACACTGAAGCTTTCTTT; CDR3 protein: CAWSAGQGLDTEAFF; J gene: TRBJ1-1; D gene: TRBD1; CDR3 length: 15; V gene: TRBV30; clone size: -
CDR3 DNA: TGTGCCAGCAGCGACAGGGGCCTGAACACTGAAGCTTTCTTT; CDR3 protein: CASSDRGLNTEAFF; J gene: TRBJ1-1; D gene: TRBD1; CDR3 length: 14; V gene: TRBV6-6; clone size: few
CDR3 DNA: TGTGCCAGCAAAGGGACTAGCGGGGGGTCCGGGGAGCTGTTTTTT; CDR3 protein: CASKGTSGGSGELFF; J gene: TRBJ2-2; D gene: TRBD2; CDR3 length: 15; V gene: TRBV2; clone size: few
CDR3 DNA: TGTGCCAGTAATCGGGACAGGGGTTTCTACGAGCAGTACTTC; CDR3 protein: CASNRDRGFYEQYF; J gene: TRBJ2-7; D gene: TRBD1; CDR3 length: 14; V gene: TRBV19; clone size: -
CDR3 DNA: TGTGCCAGTAGTAAAAACCGGTGGGCGATGAACACTGAAGCTTTCTTT; CDR3 protein: CASSKNRWAMNTEAFF; J gene: TRBJ1-1; D gene: -; CDR3 length: 16; V gene: TRBV19; clone size: -
CDR3 DNA: TGTGCCAGCAGTACGGTAGCGGAAGCACCCTACAATGAGCAGTTCTTC; CDR3 protein: CASSTVAEAPYNEQFF; J gene: TRBJ2-1; D gene: -; CDR3 length: 16; V gene: TRBV28; clone size: -
CDR3 DNA: TGTGCCAGCAGGCACAGTTCCTCCTACGAGCAGTACTTC; CDR3 protein: CASRHSSSYEQYF; J gene: TRBJ2-7; D gene: -; CDR3 length: 13; V gene: TRBV6-5; clone size: -
CDR3 DNA: TGTGCCAGCAGCTCTAATGGTATAAGGGGGCAGTTCTTC; CDR3 protein: CASSSNGIRGQFF; J gene: TRBJ2-1; D gene: -; CDR3 length: 13; V gene: TRBV7-9; clone size: -
CDR3 DNA: TGTGCCAGCAGCGGCGGGGTTCGAGGATACACTGAAGCTTTCTTT; CDR3 protein: CASSGGVRGYTEAFF; J gene: TRBJ1-1; D gene: -; CDR3 length: 15; V gene: TRBV5-5; clone size: -
CDR3 DNA: TGTGCCAGCAGTTACCCAGGGGCCGGCACTGAAGCTTTCTTT; CDR3 protein: CASSYPGAGTEAFF; J gene: TRBJ1-1; D gene: -; CDR3 length: 14; V gene: TRBV6-2/TRBV6-3; clone size: few
CDR3 DNA: TGTGCCAGCAGTGTGATAGACAGTGCCTCTGGAAACACCATATATTTT; CDR3 protein: CASSVIDSASGNTIYF; J gene: TRBJ1-3; D gene: -; CDR3 length: 16; V gene: TRBV6-1; clone size: -
CDR3 DNA: TGCGCCAGCAGCGCCAACCCGCGGGATCTGGGGAATGAGCAGTTCTTC; CDR3 protein: CASSANPRDLGNEQFF; J gene: TRBJ2-1; D gene: -; CDR3 length: 16; V gene: TRBV5-1; clone size: once
CDR3 DNA: TGTGCCAGCAGTTCTCCGCTGGGGGGGGTGGATGGCTACACCTTC; CDR3 protein: CASSSPLGGVDGYTF; J gene: TRBJ1-2; D gene: -; CDR3 length: 15; V gene: TRBV28; clone size: -
CDR3 DNA: TGCGCCAGCAGTGAGTCACCCGGAGGTGAAAAACTGTTTTTT; CDR3 protein: CASSESPGGEKLFF; J gene: TRBJ1-4; D gene: -; CDR3 length: 14; V gene: TRBV10-2; clone size: -
CDR3 DNA: TGCGCCAGCAGGAGGGTGGGACAGGGGTCTAACGAGCAGTACTTC; CDR3 protein: CASRRVGQGSNEQYF; J gene: TRBJ2-7; D gene: TRBD1; CDR3 length: 15; V gene: TRBV5-1; clone size: -
CDR3 DNA: TGTGCCAGCAGCGAAGACAGGTTGAGCATTCAGTACTTC; CDR3 protein: CASSEDRLSIQYF; J gene: TRBJ2-4; D gene: -; CDR3 length: 13; V gene: TRBV7-9; clone size: -
CDR3 DNA: TGTGCCAGCAGCCAAGATGTGGGGGGGGAACGAAACACGGCAGCTTACGAGCAGTACTTC; CDR3 protein: CASSQDVGGERNTAAYEQYF; J gene: TRBJ2-7; D gene: TRBD2; CDR3 length: 20; V gene: TRBV3-1/TRBV3-2; clone size: -
CDR3 DNA: TGTGCCAGCACCGACAGGGGTGGGCAGTATTTT; CDR3 protein: CASTDRGGQYF; J gene: TRBJ2-3; D gene: TRBD1; CDR3 length: 11; V gene: TRBV2; clone size: once
CDR3 DNA: TGTGCAAGTCGCTTTGGGGCTTTCGAGAACACTGAAGCTTTCTTT; CDR3 protein: CASRFGAFENTEAFF; J gene: TRBJ1-1; D gene: -; CDR3 length: 15; V gene: TRBV12-2; clone size: -
CDR3 DNA: TGTGCCAGTAGTACGGGGGTGGGGACAGATACGCAGTATTTT; CDR3 protein: CASSTGVGTDTQYF; J gene: TRBJ2-3; D gene: -; CDR3 length: 14; V gene: TRBV19; clone size: -
CDR3 DNA: TGTGCCTGGAGTGTGACAGGAGATGGCTACACCTTC; CDR3 protein: CAWSVTGDGYTF; J gene: TRBJ1-2; D gene: -; CDR3 length: 12; V gene: TRBV30; clone size: -
CDR3 DNA: TGTGCCAGCAGCACGCGGACAGGGGGATATGGTGGCTACACCTTC; CDR3 protein: CASSTRTGGYGGYTF; J gene: TRBJ1-2; D gene: TRBD1; CDR3 length: 15; V gene: TRBV5-6; clone size: -
CDR3 DNA: TGTGCCAGCAGTACCCGCCCTCCAGGGGTTGGGGAAAAACTGTTTTTT; CDR3 protein: CASSTRPPGVGEKLFF; J gene: TRBJ1-4; D gene: -; CDR3 length: 16; V gene: TRBV2; clone size: -
CDR3 DNA: TGTGCCAGCAGACGACAGAAATCGACTAATGAAAAACTGTTTTTT; CDR3 protein: CASRRQKSTNEKLFF; J gene: TRBJ1-4; D gene: -; CDR3 length: 15; V gene: TRBV6-5; clone size: -
CDR3 DNA: TGTGCCAGCAGCCCGCAACCGGGACAGGGGGCGCATCAGCCCCAGCATTTT; CDR3 protein: CASSPQPGQGAHQPQHF; J gene: TRBJ1-5; D gene: TRBD1; CDR3 length: 17; V gene: TRBV5-5; clone size: -
CDR3 DNA: TGTGCCAGCAGCTTGTATTATCGCGGGGGGGCCGAGAATGAGCAGTTCTTC; CDR3 protein: CASSLYYRGGAENEQFF; J gene: TRBJ2-1; D gene: TRBD2; CDR3 length: 17; V gene: TRBV5-4; clone size: medium-sized
CDR3 DNA: TGTGCCAGCACCCCAGGGGGAGCAAGCTACACCTTC; CDR3 protein: CASTPGGASYTF; J gene: TRBJ1-2; D gene: TRBD1; CDR3 length: 12; V gene: TRBV28; clone size: -
CDR3 DNA: TGTGCCAGCAGCCTTCGGGATTCCTACGAGCAGTACTTC; CDR3 protein: CASSLRDSYEQYF; J gene: TRBJ2-7; D gene: -; CDR3 length: 13; V gene: TRBV3-1/TRBV3-2; clone size: once
CDR3 DNA: TGTGCCAGCAGCTCGGGGACACCCGTCGGGGGCTACACCTTC; CDR3 protein: CASSSGTPVGGYTF; J gene: TRBJ1-2; D gene: -; CDR3 length: 14; V gene: TRBV5-5; clone size: few